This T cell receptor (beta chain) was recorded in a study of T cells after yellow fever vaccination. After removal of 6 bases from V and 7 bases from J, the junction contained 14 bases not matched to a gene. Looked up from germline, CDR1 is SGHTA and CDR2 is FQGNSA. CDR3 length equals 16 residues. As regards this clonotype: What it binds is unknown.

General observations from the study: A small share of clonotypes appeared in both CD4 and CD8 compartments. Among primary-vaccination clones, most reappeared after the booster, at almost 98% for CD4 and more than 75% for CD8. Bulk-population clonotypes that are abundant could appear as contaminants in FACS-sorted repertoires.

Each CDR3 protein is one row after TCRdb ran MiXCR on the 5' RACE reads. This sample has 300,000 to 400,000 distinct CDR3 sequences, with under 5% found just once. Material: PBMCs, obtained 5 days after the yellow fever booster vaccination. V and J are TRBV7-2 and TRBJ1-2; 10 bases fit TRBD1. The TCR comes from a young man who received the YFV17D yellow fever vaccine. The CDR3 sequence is CASRTGTGDSRGGYTF. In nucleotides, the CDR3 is TGTGCCAGCAGGACCGGGACAGGGGATTCCCGCGGTGGCTACACCTTC.